Below are 16 T cell receptor beta chains sequenced from a single sample in a study of CD8 T cells in Susac syndrome. After extraction with the RNeasy kit, roughly 0.45 to 1 ug of the RNA was reverse transcribed using random hexamers. One entry per CDR3 protein results from TCRdb running MiXCR on the immunoSEQ multiplex PCR reads. In the table there are over 120,000 distinct CDR3 sequences, 85% to 95% of which are singletons. What was sequenced was CD4+ T cells from PBMCs. The receptors were sampled from a human donor with Susac syndrome.

The chain employs TRBV30 and TRBJ2-1, with D possibly matching TRBD2 (7 bases). Looked up from germline, CDR1 is GTSNPN and CDR2 is SVGIG (reference sequence). The CDR3 has 15 amino acids. The V and J ends lost 4 bases and 5 bases respectively, with 18 bases between them. This CDR3 is CAWNPGGPPHNEQFF. The CDR3 nucleotides read TGTGCCTGGAATCCGGGGGGCCCCCCCCACAATGAGCAGTTCTTC.

The rearrangement joins TRBV29-1 to TRBJ1-2, with D possibly matching TRBD1 (5 bases). V was trimmed by 6 bases and J by 6 bases, leaving 11 bases between them. This CDR3 has 11 residues. The V gene's germline CDR1 is SQVTM and CDR2 ANQGSEA. The CDR3 DNA follows: TGCAGCGTGGGACGGCTCAATGGCTACACCTTC. It is translated as CSVGRLNGYTF. Together with reference TRBV29-1 and TRBJ1-2, the CDR3 gives the full variable domain: SAVISQKPSRDICQRGTSLTIQCQVDSQVTMMFWYRQQPGQSLTLIATANQGSEATYESGFVIDKFPISRPNLTFSTLTVSNMSPEDSSIYLCSVGRLNGYTFGSGTRLTVV.

The chain combines TRBV20-1 with TRBJ2-2, with TRBD1 identical over 11 bases. Germline assignment: CDR1 DFQATT and CDR2 SNEGSKA (reference sequence). The CDR3 is made up of 19 amino acids. With V trimmed by 1 base and J by 6 bases, 16 bases remained unmatched. In nucleotides, the CDR3 is TGCAGTGCTAGAGCTGGGTTGGGAGAAGGACAGGGGGCGTCCGGGGAGCTGTTTTTT. Its translation: CSARAGLGEGQGASGELFF.

The rearrangement joins TRBV12-5 to TRBJ2-7; 12 nucleotides match TRBD1. J lost 4 bases, V lost 7 bases, and 20 bases had no gene match. CDR1 is LGHNT and CDR2 is FRNRAP in the germline V gene. The CDR3 runs to 19 residues. The CDR3 coding sequence is TGTGCTAGTGTTAACCACCGGGACAGGGGGCGAGCGGGGTCTTACGAGCAGTACTTC. It codes for CASVNHRDRGRAGSYEQYF. The variable domain in full, completed from reference TRBV12-5 and TRBJ2-7, reads DARVTQTPRHKVTEMGQEVTMRCQPILGHNTVFWYRQTMMQGLELLAYFRNRAPLDDSGMPKDRFSAEMPDATLATLKIQPSEPRDSAVYFCASVNHRDRGRAGSYEQYFGPGTRLTVT.

The chain carries TRBV18 and TRBJ1-3; 7 bases map to TRBD1. Germline trimming cut 3 bases from V and 4 bases from J; bases unmatched to any gene: 3. The CDR3 runs to 14 residues. Germline values: CDR1 KGHSH, CDR2 LQKENI. CDR3 sequence: CASSPTGSGNTIYF. The CDR3 DNA sequence: TGTGCCAGCTCACCGACAGGGTCCGGAAACACCATATATTTT.

The J gene is TRBJ1-1, the V gene TRBV19; D may be TRBD1 (6 bases). Germline CDR1 is LNHDA and CDR2 is SQIVND (reference sequence). Trimming stripped 3 bases from V and 4 bases from J, with 18 bases between. The CDR3 contains 16 residues. Written as DNA, the CDR3 is TGTGCCAGTAGTATCCCCTCCCAGGGGTCGAGCACTGAAGCTTTCTTT. Amino acids: CASSIPSQGSSTEAFF.

The chain employs TRBV30 and TRBJ2-1, with 7 positions matching TRBD2. J was trimmed by 7 bases and V by 3 bases; bases with no gene match: 3. Germline CDR1 and CDR2: GTSNPN and SVGIG (reference sequence). CDR3 length: 12 residues. The CDR3 here is CAWRPSGNEQFF. CDR3 nucleotides: TGTGCCTGGAGGCCTAGCGGTAATGAGCAGTTCTTC.

This rearrangement joins TRBV5-1 to TRBJ2-5; D might be TRBD2 (7 bases). The germline CDR1 and CDR2 sequences are SGHRS and YFSETQ. Between the trimmed V and J ends, which lost 4 bases and 4 bases, there was a span of 26 bases. CDR3 length: 18 residues. The CDR3 sequence: CASSPGALAADSSETQYF. The DNA for the CDR3 is TGCGCCAGCAGCCCGGGGGCCCTAGCGGCAGATTCCTCAGAGACCCAGTACTTC. The full variable domain, its missing parts supplied by reference TRBV5-1 and TRBJ2-5, is KAGVTQTPRYLIKTRGQQVTLSCSPISGHRSVSWYQQTPGQGLQFLFEYFSETQRNKGNFPGRFSGRQFSNSRSEMNVSTLELGDSALYLCASSPGALAADSSETQYFGPGTRLLVL.

V and J are TRBV12-3 or TRBV12-4 and TRBJ2-7; no clear D. The V gene lost 1 base and the J gene lost 2 bases, with 9 bases spanning the gap. This CDR3 contains 14 residues. The CDR3 sequence is CASSLDRITYEQYF. The CDR3 DNA follows: TGTGCCAGCAGTTTAGATCGGATAACCTACGAGCAGTACTTC.

This chain uses TRBV5-1 with TRBJ1-2; D remains ambiguous. CDR1 is SGHRS, CDR2 YFSETQ, per germline. The V and J ends lost 1 base and 5 bases respectively, with 9 bases between them. CDR3 length equals 13 residues. In nucleotides, the CDR3 is TGCGCCAGCAGCTTGTCGGGAGAATATGGCTACACCTTC. Translating it yields CASSLSGEYGYTF.

The chain has TRBV4-2 and TRBJ2-5, with 8 bases aligning to TRBD2. This CDR3 has 19 amino acids. In germline, CDR1 is LGHNA, CDR2 YNFKEQ. V lost 0 bases to trimming and J lost 4 bases; unmatched junction nucleotides: 16. CDR3 residues: CASSQDPRGGQGVRETQYF. In DNA form, the CDR3 reads TGTGCCAGCAGCCAAGATCCCCGGGGGGGCCAGGGAGTCAGAGAGACCCAGTACTTC.

The genes are TRBV19 and TRBJ2-3; D tentatively reads TRBD1 or TRBD2 (5 bases each). V was shortened by 6 bases and J by 6 bases, with 13 bases between the two germline ends. This CDR3 has 13 amino acids. Germline values: CDR1 LNHDA, CDR2 SQIVND (reference sequence). The CDR3 loop reads CASRRGLRDTQYF. In DNA, the CDR3 is TGTGCCAGTAGGAGGGGCCTCCGGGATACGCAGTATTTT.

This chain joins TRBV21-1 and TRBJ2-7. TRBV21-1 is shown as a pseudogene. The CDR3 spans 14 residues. The CDR3 DNA reads TGTGCCAGCTCCAGCATCGAGGACACCTACGAGCAGTACTTC. This codes for CASSSIEDTYEQYF.

This clonotype was seen a single time. The chain couples TRBV4-1 to TRBJ2-5; D is unresolved. Germline V lookup: CDR1 MGHRA, CDR2 YSYEKL. V was pared by 3 bases and J by 5 bases, with 10 bases between. CDR3 length: 13 residues. The CDR3 reads CASSHFREETQYF. CDR3 DNA sequence: TGCGCCAGCAGCCATTTTCGCGAGGAGACCCAGTACTTC.

As regards this clonotype: Lacking the conserved final phenylalanine or tryptophan, this CDR3 likely reflects a read error. The V gene is TRBV30, the J gene TRBJ2-7; D uncertain. CDR3 length: 16 residues. Trimming left V 0 bases short and J 0 bases short, with 15 bases between. Per the germline V gene, CDR1 is GTSNPN and CDR2 is SVGIG (reference sequence). CDR3 DNA: TGTGCCTGGAGTGTGTTAGCTACCACAAGCTCCTACGAGCAGTACTCC. Its translation: CAWSVLATTSSYEQYS.

This sequence joins TRBV3-1 and TRBJ2-7; D possibly corresponds to TRBD1 (6 bases). Germline lookup yields CDR1 LGHDT and CDR2 YNNKEL (reference sequence). This CDR3 spans 14 amino acids. The V end lost 6 bases, the J end lost 7 bases, and 19 bases lay between the germline ends. Here the CDR3 DNA reads TGTGCCAGCAGGGACAGACGGAGTCCTTCGGAGCAGTACTTC. Encoded protein: CASRDRRSPSEQYF.